This T cell receptor (beta chain) appears in the sequencing data of a study of identifying expanded T cells in peripheral blood. No infections or other immune events were documented during collection. Generated by immunoSEQ multiplex PCR, the TCRdb table keeps only in-frame clones and is missing some. This sample yields about 85,000 clones, of which approximately 90% are seen a single time; over 15% belongs to the top ten. As to this clone: Its target is not known. Different DNA sequences within this sample yield the same CDR3.

General observations from the study: Clone count variance between roughly 2-week samples rose with total template count.

Trimming took off 3 bases at V and 3 bases at J, with 8 bases between the two ends. The CDR3 length is 13 residues. CDR1 and CDR2 (germline): MNHEY, SVGAGI. This clonotype originated in a person aged 18-70 years in good health. Sequenced: blood. The gene calls are TRBV6-5 and TRBJ1-1, with D tentatively TRBD1 (5 bases). CDR3 DNA: TGTGCCAGCAGTTATCGAGGGGACACTGAAGCTTTCTTT. Translation gives CASSYRGDTEAFF.